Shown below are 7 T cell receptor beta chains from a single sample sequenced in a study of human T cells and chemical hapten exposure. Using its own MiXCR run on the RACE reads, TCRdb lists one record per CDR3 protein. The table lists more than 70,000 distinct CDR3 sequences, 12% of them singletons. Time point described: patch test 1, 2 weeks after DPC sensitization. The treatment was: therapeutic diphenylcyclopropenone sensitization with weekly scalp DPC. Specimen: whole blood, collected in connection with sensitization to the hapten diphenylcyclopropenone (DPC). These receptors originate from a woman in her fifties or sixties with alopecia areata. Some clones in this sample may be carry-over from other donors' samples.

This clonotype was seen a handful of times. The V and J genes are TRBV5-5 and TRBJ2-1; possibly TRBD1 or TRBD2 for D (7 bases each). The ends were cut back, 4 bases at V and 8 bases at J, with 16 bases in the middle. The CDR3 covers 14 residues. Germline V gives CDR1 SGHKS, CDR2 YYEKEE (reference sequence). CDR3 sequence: CASSRRQGGDEQFF. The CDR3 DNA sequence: TGTGCCAGCAGCCGTCGACAGGGAGGGGATGAGCAGTTCTTC.

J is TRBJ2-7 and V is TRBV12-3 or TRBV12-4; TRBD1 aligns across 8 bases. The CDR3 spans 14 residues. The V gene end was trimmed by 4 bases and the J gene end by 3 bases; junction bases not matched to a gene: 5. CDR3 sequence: CASSWDRTDYEQYF. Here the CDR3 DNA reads TGTGCCAGCAGTTGGGACAGGACAGACTACGAGCAGTACTTC.

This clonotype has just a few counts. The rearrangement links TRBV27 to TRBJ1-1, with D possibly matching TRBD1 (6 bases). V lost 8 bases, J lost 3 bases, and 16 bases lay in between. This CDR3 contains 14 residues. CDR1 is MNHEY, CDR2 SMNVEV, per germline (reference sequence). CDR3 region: CASQKQGWDTEAFF. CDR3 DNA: TGTGCCAGCCAGAAGCAGGGGTGGGACACTGAAGCTTTCTTT.

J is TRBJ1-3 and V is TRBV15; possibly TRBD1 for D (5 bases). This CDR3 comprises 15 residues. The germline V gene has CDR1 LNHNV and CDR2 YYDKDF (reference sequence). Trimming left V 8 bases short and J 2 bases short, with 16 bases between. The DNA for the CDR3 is TGTGCCACCGAACAGGACCCATTCGCTGGAAACACCATATATTTT. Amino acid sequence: CATEQDPFAGNTIYF.

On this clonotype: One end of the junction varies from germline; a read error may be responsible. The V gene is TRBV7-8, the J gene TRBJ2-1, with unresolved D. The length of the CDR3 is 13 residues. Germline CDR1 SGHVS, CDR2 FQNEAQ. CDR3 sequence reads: CASSLDGLGRRIF. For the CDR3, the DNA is TGTGCCAGCAGCTTAGATGGTCTTGGACGGAGAATCTTC.

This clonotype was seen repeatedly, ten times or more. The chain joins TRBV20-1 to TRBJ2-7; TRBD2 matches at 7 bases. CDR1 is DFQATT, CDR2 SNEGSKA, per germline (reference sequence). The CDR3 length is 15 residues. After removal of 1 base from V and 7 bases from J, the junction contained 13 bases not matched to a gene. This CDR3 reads CSARAGRRTGGEQYF. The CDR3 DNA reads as TGCAGTGCTAGAGCGGGCCGCCGCACGGGGGGAGAGCAGTACTTC.

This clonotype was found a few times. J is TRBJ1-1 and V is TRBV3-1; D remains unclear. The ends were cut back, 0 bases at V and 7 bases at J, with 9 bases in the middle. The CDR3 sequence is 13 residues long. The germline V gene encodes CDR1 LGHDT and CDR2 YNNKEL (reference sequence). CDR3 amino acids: CASSQDYGGEAFF. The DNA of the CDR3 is TGTGCCAGCAGCCAAGACTACGGAGGTGAAGCTTTCTTT.